The 25 T cell receptor beta chains reported below all come from one sample, sequenced in a study of T cell repertoires in aging, cancer and after chemotherapy. The template was genomic DNA from peripheral blood, not RNA. Rearranged V-D-J TRB sequences were amplified with a mixed TRB-A/B primer pool. TCRdb re-analysed the multiplex PCR reads in MiXCR, keeping a single row per CDR3 protein. The sample has 750 to 800 distinct CDR3 sequences; around 33% are singletons. The sequencing input was blood. These receptors were taken from a human donor with a solid tumor.

This chain uses TRBV28 with TRBJ1-2, with TRBD1 matching over 8 bases. V lost 5 bases to trimming and J lost 4 bases; unmatched junction nucleotides: 6. Germline assignment: CDR1 MDHEN and CDR2 SYDVKM. The CDR3 is 14 amino acids. CDR3 sequence reads: CASSRNDRGYGYTF. The CDR3 DNA is TGTGCCAGCAGTCGTAACGACAGGGGCTATGGCTACACCTTC.

This clonotype occurred a few times. The rearrangement links TRBV19 to TRBJ2-3, with 8 bases matching TRBD2. The CDR3 is 16 residues long. Germline assignment: CDR1 LNHDA and CDR2 SQIVND (reference sequence). J lost 5 bases, V lost 5 bases, and 12 bases had no gene match. Written as DNA, the CDR3 is TGTGCCAGTAGTCCCGGGGTAGCGGGAAATAGAGATACGCAGTATTTT. Translated, it gives CASSPGVAGNRDTQYF.

V usage is TRBV28 and J usage is TRBJ2-3; D may correspond to TRBD1 or TRBD2 (5 bases each). Trimming stripped 7 bases from V and 4 bases from J, with 12 bases between. The germline CDR1 and CDR2 sequences are MDHEN and SYDVKM. The CDR3 runs 13 residues. This CDR3 reads CASNRRGADTQYF. CDR3 bases: TGTGCCAGCAACCGCCGAGGGGCAGATACGCAGTATTTT.

This clonotype was recorded a few times. The rearrangement uses TRBV28 and TRBJ2-3, with D perhaps assigned TRBD1 or TRBD2 (5 bases each). Germline V gene sequence: CDR1 MDHEN, CDR2 SYDVKM. Trimming removed 9 bases from V and 6 bases from J, with 22 bases in between. The CDR3 has 15 residues. CDR3 in amino acids: CASSPAGRNRDTQYF. The CDR3 nucleotides read TGTGCCAGTTCCCCTGCGGGCAGGAACAGGGATACGCAGTATTTT.

This clonotype has a single count. The chain carries TRBV20-1 and TRBJ2-3; possible D gene TRBD2, 6 bases. The CDR3 loop spans 13 amino acids. Germline CDR1 DFQATT, CDR2 SNEGSKA (reference sequence). The germline V and J ends were trimmed by 6 bases and 4 bases, with 14 bases remaining between them. The CDR3 region has the DNA TGCAGTGCCGCGGGGTGGAGCGCAGATACGCAGTATTTT. This sequence encodes CSAAGWSADTQYF.

The chain links TRBV10-3 to TRBJ2-1; D is ambiguous. V shed 5 bases and J shed 4 bases, with 9 bases lying between them. Per the germline V gene, CDR1 is ENHRY and CDR2 is SYGVKD. This CDR3 is 13 amino acids long. The CDR3 loop is CAISLDGYNEQFF. In nucleotides, the CDR3 is TGTGCCATCAGTTTAGACGGGTACAATGAGCAGTTCTTC.

The chain combines TRBV13 with TRBJ1-1; tentatively, D is TRBD1 (5 bases). Trimming cost V 6 bases and J 1 base, with 15 bases left between them. The CDR3 is 15 residues long. Germline V gives CDR1 PRHDT, CDR2 FYEKMQ (reference sequence). The CDR3 DNA reads TGTGCCAGCAGAGTGCGTGGGGGGACGAACACTGAAGCTTTCTTT. Protein: CASRVRGGTNTEAFF. Based on the CDR3 plus reference TRBV13 and TRBJ1-1, the full variable domain is AAGVIQSPRHLIKEKRETATLKCYPIPRHDTVYWYQQGPGQDPQFLISFYEKMQSDKGSIPDRFSAQQFSDYHSELNMSSLELGDSALYFCASRVRGGTNTEAFFGQGTRLTVV.

This clonotype was observed a few times. The V gene is TRBV7-2, the J gene TRBJ1-5, with 7 bases aligning to TRBD1. V gave up 0 bases and J gave up 7 bases; unmatched junction bases: 6. This CDR3 is built from 15 residues. CDR1 SGHTA and CDR2 FQGNSA come from the germline V gene. The CDR3 sequence: CASSLARGHMQPQHF. CDR3 DNA: TGTGCCAGCAGCTTAGCTAGGGGGCACATGCAGCCCCAGCATTTT. The whole variable domain, filled in from reference TRBV7-2 and TRBJ1-5, reads GAGVSQSPSNKVTEKGKDVELRCDPISGHTALYWYRQSLGQGLEFLIYFQGNSAPDKSGLPSDRFSAERTGGSVSTLTIQRTQQEDSAVYLCASSLARGHMQPQHFGDGTRLSIL.

This clonotype was observed a few times. The rearrangement links TRBV12-3 or TRBV12-4 to TRBJ2-3; 8 bases agree with TRBD1. The CDR3 covers 14 residues. J was trimmed by 1 base and V by 7 bases; bases with no gene match: 4. CDR3 region: CASIRGQGTDTQYF. The DNA of the CDR3 is TGTGCCAGCATCCGGGGACAGGGCACAGATACGCAGTATTTT.

CDR3 nucleotide sequence: TGTGCCAGCTCACCACAACAGGGGGGAGAAAGGGAAAAACTGTTTTTT. Translation: CASSPQQGGEREKLFF. This sequence joins TRBV18 and TRBJ1-4, with 8 bases that match TRBD1. This CDR3 is built from 16 residues. Germline V gene sequence: CDR1 KGHSH, CDR2 LQKENI. Germline trimming cut 1 base from V and 8 bases from J; bases unmatched to any gene: 9.

The rearrangement joins TRBV9 to TRBJ2-7; D perhaps matches TRBD2 (7 bases). V was cut by 4 bases and J by 2 bases, with 16 bases left in between. Germline CDR1 is SGDLS and CDR2 is YYNGEE. This CDR3 has 15 amino acids. This CDR3 reads CASSPEGGGAYEQYF. CDR3 DNA sequence: TGTGCCAGCAGCCCAGAGGGGGGAGGGGCCTACGAGCAGTACTTC.

This clonotype was seen only a few times. The rearrangement uses TRBV12-3 or TRBV12-4 and TRBJ2-7; D is undetermined. This CDR3 has 11 residues. V was cut by 4 bases and J by 10 bases, with 11 bases left in between. CDR3 coding DNA: TGTGCCAGCAGTTGGGGTGGGTATCAGTACTTC. The encoded protein is CASSWGGYQYF.

The genes are TRBV29-1 and TRBJ2-5; D gene unclear. Germline lookup yields CDR1 SQVTM and CDR2 ANQGSEA. This CDR3 is built from 14 residues. Trimming left V 2 bases short and J 1 base short, with 11 bases between. CDR3 sequence: CSVEWAGLQETQYF. In nucleotides, the CDR3 is TGCAGCGTTGAATGGGCAGGTCTCCAAGAGACCCAGTACTTC.

The chain uses TRBV9 and TRBJ2-1; no reliable D call. Between the trimmed V and J ends, which lost 0 bases and 7 bases, there was a span of 11 bases. CDR1 is SGDLS, CDR2 YYNGEE, per germline. CDR3 length: 14 residues. CDR3 sequence reads: CASSVATRTNEQFF. CDR3 bases: TGTGCCAGCAGCGTAGCTACGAGGACGAATGAGCAGTTCTTC.

This clonotype was seen a few times. The chain is built from TRBV18 and TRBJ1-2, with no clear D. The CDR3 runs to 13 residues. The germline V and J ends were trimmed by 6 bases and 7 bases, with 15 bases remaining between them. Per germline, CDR1 KGHSH and CDR2 LQKENI. CDR3 region: CASSPDPEGGYTF. The CDR3 DNA sequence: TGTGCCAGCTCTCCGGACCCGGAGGGTGGCTACACCTTC.

The chain is built from TRBV13 and TRBJ1-1; the match to TRBD1 covers 8 bases. The J segment lost 1 base and the V segment lost 3 bases, leaving 4 bases of the junction unmatched. From germline, CDR1 is PRHDT and CDR2 FYEKMQ (reference sequence). This CDR3 is 15 amino acids long. CDR3 coding DNA: TGTGCCAGCAGCTTGGGGACAGGTAGGAACACTGAAGCTTTCTTT. Encoded protein: CASSLGTGRNTEAFF.

The J gene is TRBJ2-5, the V gene TRBV27; the D gene is possibly TRBD2 (5 bases). There are 16 residues in the CDR3. Germline CDR1 reads MNHEY; CDR2 reads SMNVEV (reference sequence). The V and J ends lost 2 bases and 0 bases respectively, with 13 bases between them. The CDR3 loop is CASSLMVGDHQETQYF. The CDR3 DNA follows: TGTGCCAGCAGTTTAATGGTCGGGGATCACCAAGAGACCCAGTACTTC.

V usage is TRBV19 and J usage is TRBJ2-3; 7 nucleotides match TRBD1. The CDR3 sequence is 14 residues long. Trimming at V came to 7 bases and at J to 0 bases, leaving 4 bases not matched to a gene. Germline V gene lookup returns CDR1 LNHDA and CDR2 SQIVND (reference sequence). CDR3 coding DNA: TGTGCCAGTAATCTACAGGGGAGCACAGATACGCAGTATTTT. The encoded protein is CASNLQGSTDTQYF.

About this clonotype itself: One end of the junction does not line up with germline, which may come from a read error. The gene calls are TRBV7-7 and TRBJ2-7; D gene uncertain. CDR1 is SSHAT, CDR2 FNYEAQ, per germline (reference sequence). CDR3 length: 13 residues. The CDR3 region has the DNA TGTGCTAGCAGCCCCGGGCCTTACTACGAGCAGTACTTC. Protein product: CASSPGPYYEQYF. Full variable domain (remainder filled in from reference TRBV7-7 and TRBJ2-7): GAGVSQSPRYKVTKRGQDVTLRCDPISSHATLYWYQQALGQGPEFLTYFNYEAQPDKSGLPSDRFSAERPEGSISTLTIQRTEQRDSAMYRCASSPGPYYEQYFGPGTRLTVT.

The chain links TRBV7-9 to TRBJ2-1, with D possibly matching TRBD1 (7 bases). CDR1 and CDR2 from the germline V gene are SEHNR and FQNEAQ (reference sequence). Trimming cost V 5 bases and J 8 bases, with 19 bases left between them. The CDR3 has 15 amino acids. This chain's CDR3 is CASSRLVRGKDEQFF. In DNA, the CDR3 is TGTGCCAGCAGCCGACTAGTCAGGGGGAAGGATGAGCAGTTCTTC.

The chain recombines TRBV12-3 or TRBV12-4 with TRBJ2-7; no reliable D call. The CDR3 is 14 residues long. V lost 4 bases to trimming and J lost 0 bases, with 10 bases between them. As DNA, the CDR3 is TGTGCCAGCAGTTCACAGCTAAGCTCCTACGAGCAGTACTTC. Its protein product is CASSSQLSSYEQYF.

A single count supports this clonotype. Germline is not matched at one junction end, which may reflect a read error. The rearrangement joins TRBV4-1 to TRBJ2-7; D perhaps matches TRBD1 (6 bases). Germline assignment: CDR1 MGHRA and CDR2 YSYEKL. The CDR3 has 15 residues. For the CDR3, the DNA is TGCGCCAGCAGCCCAGTACAGGGAAACTCCTGCGAGCAGTACTTC. Its translation: CASSPVQGNSCEQYF.

There are a few counts of this clonotype. The chain uses TRBV2 and TRBJ1-4; 12 nucleotides align to TRBD1. The V gene's germline CDR1 is SNHLY and CDR2 FYNNEI. This CDR3 has 16 residues. J was trimmed by 7 bases and V by 7 bases; bases with no gene match: 10. This CDR3 is CASNWDRGRDSEKLFF. CDR3 DNA sequence: TGTGCCAGCAACTGGGACAGGGGGCGCGATTCTGAAAAACTGTTTTTT.

This clonotype is classed as large. The chain uses TRBV12-3 or TRBV12-4 and TRBJ2-2, with D unresolved. CDR3 length: 14 amino acids. Trimming removed 2 bases at V and 2 bases at J, with 6 bases between. CDR3 loop: CASSLTANTGELFF. In nucleotides, the CDR3 is TGTGCCAGCAGTTTAACCGCCAACACCGGGGAGCTGTTTTTT.

The chain recombines TRBV29-1 with TRBJ2-4, with a possible D match to TRBD1 (7 bases). Germline V gene lookup returns CDR1 SQVTM and CDR2 ANQGSEA. The CDR3 is made up of 14 amino acids. The V end lost 2 bases, the J end lost 3 bases, and 11 bases lay between the germline ends. The CDR3 region is CSVERQGGKNIQYF. The CDR3 nucleotides read TGCAGCGTTGAACGGCAGGGGGGCAAAAACATTCAGTACTTC.